This T cell receptor (beta chain) appears in the sequencing data of a study of blood T cell repertoires in COVID-19. At the level of the study: The United States, Italy and Spain were the sources of the acute and convalescent COVID-19 samples. PBMCs, B-cell-depleted T cells, or T cells were the source of the cDNA or gDNA that made up the material.

This clone was counted a few times. The germline V gene encodes CDR1 SEHNR and CDR2 FQNEAQ (reference sequence). The V segment lost 5 bases and the J segment 6 bases; nucleotides outside the gene matches: 9. The CDR3 runs 15 residues. In the source study's methods: Nucleated cell number was recorded as an estimate derived from reference gene primer amplification. TCRdb's copy holds only in-frame clones and misses some; the assay was immunoSEQ multiplex PCR. V, J and clone size reflect that table, while D and trimming were determined from the DNA. The sample gives about 82,000 clones, 60% to 80% of which show up once; 35% to 40% is in the top ten. Seattle participants joined during active infection and were tracked over time.

This sequence was found in a man in his fifties or sixties with COVID-19, enrolled during active disease. Sequencing was done on a sample of peripheral blood. The V and J genes are TRBV7-9 and TRBJ2-2; TRBD1 aligns across 7 bases. The CDR3 here is CASSARQGVSGELFF. The CDR3 bases are TGTGCCAGCAGCGCCCGACAGGGAGTTTCCGGGGAGCTGTTTTTT.